This is a list of T cell receptor beta chains from one sample in a study of cytomegalovirus exposure and HLA in healthy donors. Only in-frame clones appear in the TCRdb table, and some are missing; sequencing was by immunoSEQ multiplex PCR. The sample has 200,000 to 250,000 clones; roughly 85% are singletons. The specimen sequenced was PBMCs. These receptors all stem from a man between 18 and 35 years old in good health and CMV-seronegative. Both conserved end residues are part of each CDR3. A D gene is named only where the DNA matches it firmly. Not every row has a clone size; where given, it reads once, few, many or a size class.

v_gene: TRBV28; j_gene: TRBJ1-1; d_gene: TRBD1; abundance: NA; CDR3nt: TGTGCCAGTGAACAGGGGGCGATGAACACTGAAGCTTTCTTT; CDR3aa: CASEQGAMNTEAFF
v_gene: TRBV19; j_gene: TRBJ2-2; d_gene: NA; abundance: NA; CDR3nt: TGTGCCAGTAGTATTGGGCTCGGGGAGCTGTTTTTT; CDR3aa: CASSIGLGELFF
v_gene: TRBV7-9; j_gene: TRBJ1-1; d_gene: NA; abundance: NA; CDR3nt: TGTGCCAGCAGTCCGCAGGAGAACACTGAAGCTTTCTTT; CDR3aa: CASSPQENTEAFF
v_gene: TRBV28; j_gene: TRBJ2-3; d_gene: TRBD1; abundance: NA; CDR3nt: TGTGCCCATAGGACAGGGAAGACAGATACGCAGTATTTT; CDR3aa: CAHRTGKTDTQYF
v_gene: TRBV29-1; j_gene: TRBJ2-1; d_gene: TRBD2; abundance: NA; CDR3nt: TGCAGCGTTAATGGACTAGCGGGAGGGAGCTCCTACAATGAGCAGTTCTTC; CDR3aa: CSVNGLAGGSSYNEQFF
v_gene: TRBV7-6; j_gene: TRBJ2-1; d_gene: TRBD2; abundance: NA; CDR3nt: TGTGCCAGCAGCTTCACTAGCGGATCCTACAATGAGCAGTTCTTC; CDR3aa: CASSFTSGSYNEQFF
v_gene: TRBV5-1; j_gene: TRBJ1-1; d_gene: TRBD1; abundance: once; CDR3nt: TGCGCCAGCAGCCGCGACGGGACAGATAACACTGAAGCTTTCTTT; CDR3aa: CASSRDGTDNTEAFF
v_gene: TRBV4-3; j_gene: TRBJ2-2; d_gene: TRBD2; abundance: NA; CDR3nt: TGCGCCAGCAGCCAAATACGGGGGGGCGGCTCCGGGGAGCTGTTTTTT; CDR3aa: CASSQIRGGGSGELFF
v_gene: TRBV19; j_gene: TRBJ1-5; d_gene: NA; abundance: NA; CDR3nt: TGTGCCAGTAGTATTGAGGTCAGTTATCAGCCCCAGCATTTT; CDR3aa: CASSIEVSYQPQHF
v_gene: TRBV7-3; j_gene: TRBJ2-2; d_gene: NA; abundance: NA; CDR3nt: TGTGCCAGCAGCTTAACGACCGGGACCGGGGAGCTGTTTTTT; CDR3aa: CASSLTTGTGELFF
v_gene: TRBV7-8; j_gene: TRBJ2-3; d_gene: TRBD2; abundance: NA; CDR3nt: TGTGCCAGCAGCTTCAGGACTAGTATCTCCAATACGCAGTATTTT; CDR3aa: CASSFRTSISNTQYF
v_gene: TRBV7-3; j_gene: TRBJ2-1; d_gene: TRBD2; abundance: NA; CDR3nt: TGTGCCAGCAGCCCGGGGCTAGCGGGGAATGAGCAGTTCTTC; CDR3aa: CASSPGLAGNEQFF
v_gene: TRBV10-3; j_gene: TRBJ1-5; d_gene: NA; abundance: NA; CDR3nt: TGTGCCACTCGGACAATAGATAGCAATCAGCCCCAGCATTTT; CDR3aa: CATRTIDSNQPQHF
v_gene: TRBV9; j_gene: TRBJ2-3; d_gene: TRBD1; abundance: once; CDR3nt: TGTGCCAGCAGCAAAGACAGGGCAGATACGCAGTATTTT; CDR3aa: CASSKDRADTQYF
v_gene: TRBV2; j_gene: TRBJ2-7; d_gene: TRBD2; abundance: NA; CDR3nt: TGTGCCAGCAGGGTTGGCGGGAGGGCGGGAGAGCAGTACTTC; CDR3aa: CASRVGGRAGEQYF
v_gene: TRBV29-1; j_gene: TRBJ1-1; d_gene: NA; abundance: few; CDR3nt: TGCAGCGTTTACAGTGTCACTGAAGCTTTCTTT; CDR3aa: CSVYSVTEAFF
v_gene: TRBV2; j_gene: TRBJ2-2; d_gene: TRBD2; abundance: NA; CDR3nt: TGTGCCAGCAGTGAAGCCCCCGGACTAGCGCTAAACACCGGGGAGCTGTTTTTT; CDR3aa: CASSEAPGLALNTGELFF
v_gene: TRBV7-2; j_gene: TRBJ2-3; d_gene: NA; abundance: NA; CDR3nt: TGTGCCAGCAGCCAGGGGTCGACAGGCACAGATACGCAGTATTTT; CDR3aa: CASSQGSTGTDTQYF
v_gene: TRBV14; j_gene: TRBJ2-2; d_gene: TRBD1; abundance: NA; CDR3nt: TGTGCCAGCAGCCAGGCCGGGACAGGGTGGACCGGGGAGCTGTTTTTT; CDR3aa: CASSQAGTGWTGELFF
v_gene: TRBV2; j_gene: TRBJ2-1; d_gene: TRBD1; abundance: once; CDR3nt: TGTGCCAGCAGTGACCGGACAGGCGTGACCAGTGAGCAGTTCTTC; CDR3aa: CASSDRTGVTSEQFF
v_gene: TRBV18; j_gene: TRBJ2-6; d_gene: NA; abundance: few; CDR3nt: TGTGCCAGCTCCCCGAGGGCCAGCTTACTCTCTGGGGCCAACGTCCTGACTTTC; CDR3aa: CASSPRASLLSGANVLTF
v_gene: TRBV7-9; j_gene: TRBJ2-1; d_gene: TRBD2; abundance: once; CDR3nt: TGTGCCAGCAGCTTGGACTCGGGACTAGCGGGAGTCAATGAGCAGTTCTTC; CDR3aa: CASSLDSGLAGVNEQFF
v_gene: TRBV4-3; j_gene: TRBJ2-7; d_gene: TRBD1; abundance: NA; CDR3nt: TGCGCCAGCAGCCAAAGGACAGGGGCCGCCGAGCAGTACTTC; CDR3aa: CASSQRTGAAEQYF
v_gene: TRBV29-1; j_gene: TRBJ1-1; d_gene: NA; abundance: NA; CDR3nt: TGCAGCGCACTACGGGGGGGGGAGTACACTGAAGCTTTCTTT; CDR3aa: CSALRGGEYTEAFF
v_gene: TRBV9; j_gene: TRBJ2-5; d_gene: TRBD1; abundance: few; CDR3nt: TGTGCCAGCAGCTCGGGGGGACAGGGTACAGAGACCCAGTACTTC; CDR3aa: CASSSGGQGTETQYF
v_gene: TRBV28; j_gene: TRBJ2-7; d_gene: TRBD1; abundance: NA; CDR3nt: TGTGCCAGCTCGCCTTCCTCGACAGGGGGGAACTACGAGCAGTACTTC; CDR3aa: CASSPSSTGGNYEQYF
v_gene: TRBV13; j_gene: TRBJ2-5; d_gene: TRBD1; abundance: NA; CDR3nt: TGTGCCAGCAGCTCGGCATTACAGGGGGCCGGGGAGACCCAGTACTTC; CDR3aa: CASSSALQGAGETQYF
v_gene: TRBV28; j_gene: TRBJ1-1; d_gene: NA; abundance: NA; CDR3nt: TGTGCCAGCAGTTTATATACGGGTGAAGCTTTCTTT; CDR3aa: CASSLYTGEAFF